Each of the 22 T cell receptor beta chains below was sequenced from the same sample in a study of blood T cell repertoires in COVID-19. Profiling relied on immunoSEQ multiplex PCR, and the TCRdb table lists in-frame clones only, not all of them. The sample shows about 81,000 clones, approximately 90% of them seen only once. Sequenced: peripheral blood. Receptor source: a man in his 70s with active or convalescent COVID-19.

This clone was picked up a small number of times. The chain carries TRBV25-1 and TRBJ1-6, with D unresolved. V was clipped by 1 base and J by 8 bases, with 15 bases between them. The CDR3 runs to 16 residues. Germline CDR1 MGHDK, CDR2 SYGVNS. This CDR3 is CASSEWVSLEDSPLHF. CDR3 nucleotides: TGTGCCAGCAGTGAATGGGTCTCCTTGGAGGATTCACCCCTCCACTTT. The full variable domain, rest sourced from reference TRBV25-1 and TRBJ1-6, is EADIYQTPRYLVIGTGKKITLECSQTMGHDKMYWYQQDPGMELHLIHYSYGVNSTEKGDLSSESTVSRIRTEHFPLTLESARPSHTSQYLCASSEWVSLEDSPLHFGNGTRLTVT.

V usage is TRBV19 and J usage is TRBJ2-5; no reliable D call. The CDR3 loop spans 14 amino acids. V dropped 5 bases and J dropped 2 bases, with 12 bases sitting between them. Germline-derived CDR1 and CDR2 are LNHDA and SQIVND (reference sequence). This chain's CDR3 is CASSSVDTQETQYF. In DNA form, the CDR3 reads TGTGCCAGTAGTTCAGTTGACACACAAGAGACCCAGTACTTC.

The V call is TRBV4-1, the J call TRBJ1-5; D perhaps matches TRBD1 (5 bases). This CDR3 region has 15 residues. Germline CDR1 is MGHRA and CDR2 is YSYEKL. Trimming took 0 bases from V and 0 from J, leaving 6 bases between them. CDR3 sequence: CASSQDRVSNQPQHF. The CDR3 nucleotides are TGCGCCAGCAGCCAAGACAGGGTTAGCAATCAGCCCCAGCATTTT.

This clone has more than one count but fewer than ten. The chain carries TRBV5-1 and TRBJ1-2; TRBD1 aligns across 10 bases. The V segment lost 3 bases and the J segment 6 bases; nucleotides outside the gene matches: 2. CDR1 and CDR2 from the germline V gene are SGHRS and YFSETQ. The CDR3 is made up of 13 amino acids. CDR3 protein: CASSYGTGDGYTF. DNA for the CDR3: TGCGCCAGCAGCTACGGGACAGGGGATGGCTACACCTTC. Full variable domain (missing parts from reference TRBV5-1 and TRBJ1-2): KAGVTQTPRYLIKTRGQQVTLSCSPISGHRSVSWYQQTPGQGLQFLFEYFSETQRNKGNFPGRFSGRQFSNSRSEMNVSTLELGDSALYLCASSYGTGDGYTFGSGTRLTVV.

The rearrangement joins TRBV6-2 or TRBV6-3 to TRBJ1-5; 9 bases are a match to TRBD1. The CDR3 runs 21 residues. V shed 3 bases and J 0 bases; nucleotides not matched to a gene: 18. Germline-derived CDR1 and CDR2 are MNHEY and SVGEGT. CDR3 loop: CASSYQFTETGGTSSNQPQHF. DNA of the CDR3: TGTGCCAGCAGTTATCAGTTTACCGAGACAGGGGGAACCTCTAGCAATCAGCCCCAGCATTTT.

The genes are TRBV7-6 and TRBJ2-7; D uncertain. V was pared by 1 base and J by 5 bases, with 15 bases between. The germline V gene encodes CDR1 SGHVS and CDR2 FNYEAQ. There are 15 residues in the CDR3. The DNA for the CDR3 is TGTGCCAGCAGCTTAGGGGTGGTGCCCCGGGACGAGCAGTACTTC. Translation gives CASSLGVVPRDEQYF. Using reference TRBV7-6 and TRBJ2-7 for the parts outside the CDR3, the full variable domain is GAGVSQSPRYKVTKRGQDVALRCDPISGHVSLYWYRQALGQGPEFLTYFNYEAQQDKSGLPNDRFSAERPEGSISTLTIQRTEQRDSAMYRCASSLGVVPRDEQYFGPGTRLTVT.

The chain uses TRBV29-1 and TRBJ1-1; 8 bases agree with TRBD1. Germline V lookup: CDR1 SQVTM, CDR2 ANQGSEA. The CDR3 is 14 amino acids. V lost 7 bases to trimming and J lost 0 bases; unmatched junction nucleotides: 7. CDR3 loop: CSEEGTGMNTEAFF. In DNA, the CDR3 is TGCAGCGAAGAGGGGACAGGAATGAACACTGAAGCTTTCTTT.

The chain couples TRBV7-9 to TRBJ2-7; possible D gene TRBD2, 7 bases. The germline CDR1 and CDR2 sequences are SEHNR and FQNEAQ (reference sequence). Trimming took 1 base from V and 0 from J, leaving 16 bases between them. This CDR3 contains 17 residues. This chain's CDR3 is CASSLDAGAPRSYEQYF. The CDR3 nucleotides read TGTGCCAGCAGCTTAGATGCGGGGGCCCCCCGCTCCTACGAGCAGTACTTC.

V is TRBV5-1 and J is TRBJ1-1, with D uncertain. V was shortened by 1 base and J by 2 bases, with 6 bases between the two germline ends. CDR1 and CDR2 from the germline V gene are SGHRS and YFSETQ. The CDR3 has 13 amino acids. The CDR3 DNA reads as TGCGCCAGCAGCTTGATCCTAAACACTGAAGCTTTCTTT. It specifies CASSLILNTEAFF. The full variable domain, with the rest looked up from reference TRBV5-1 and TRBJ1-1, is KAGVTQTPRYLIKTRGQQVTLSCSPISGHRSVSWYQQTPGQGLQFLFEYFSETQRNKGNFPGRFSGRQFSNSRSEMNVSTLELGDSALYLCASSLILNTEAFFGQGTRLTVV.

The genes are TRBV6-6 and TRBJ2-5; D may be TRBD1 (5 bases). This CDR3 is built from 16 residues. Between the trimmed V and J ends, which lost 4 bases and 1 base, there was a span of 16 bases. Germline V gene sequence: CDR1 MNHNY, CDR2 SVGAGI (reference sequence). CDR3 nucleotide sequence: TGTGCCAGCAGTTCCAGGGTTGGCAGAGCCCAAGAGACCCAGTACTTC. Encoded protein: CASSSRVGRAQETQYF.

J is TRBJ2-7 and V is TRBV6-6, with 9 bases fitting TRBD1. The CDR3 length is 15 residues. CDR1 MNHNY and CDR2 SVGAGI come from the germline V gene (reference sequence). J was trimmed by 3 bases and V by 8 bases; bases with no gene match: 11. The CDR3 region has the DNA TGTGCCAGCGGACCTCGGGGGGACAGGGTCTACGAGCAGTACTTC. Protein: CASGPRGDRVYEQYF.

This clone has just one count. V usage is TRBV7-3 and J usage is TRBJ1-6; TRBD1 might be the D (6 bases). With 5 bases removed from V and 12 bases from J, the gap between germline ends came to 11 bases. CDR3 length: 12 residues. CDR1 is SGHTA and CDR2 is FQGTGA in the germline V gene. CDR3 sequence (DNA): TGTGCCAGCAGCGTACAGGGCGGACCCCTCCACTTT. Amino acids: CASSVQGGPLHF.

This chain connects TRBV4-1 to TRBJ1-6, with a possible D match to TRBD1 (5 bases). CDR3 size: 19 residues. Germline CDR1 MGHRA, CDR2 YSYEKL. V was trimmed by 0 bases and J by 6 bases, leaving 21 bases between them. This CDR3 is CASSQDQAKWGNLNSPLHF. In DNA, the CDR3 is TGCGCCAGCAGCCAAGATCAGGCAAAGTGGGGCAATCTTAATTCACCCCTCCACTTT.

The rearrangement links TRBV18 to TRBJ1-2; TRBD1 matches 7 bases. The germline V gene has CDR1 KGHSH and CDR2 LQKENI. The CDR3 consists of 13 residues. Trimming at V came to 3 bases and at J to 4 bases, leaving 2 bases not matched to a gene. The CDR3 DNA reads as TGTGCCAGCTCACCGGGACAGTTCTATGGCTACACCTTC. It yields the protein CASSPGQFYGYTF.

The chain couples TRBV11-2 to TRBJ2-1; tentative D call: TRBD2 (5 bases). Trimming removed 1 base at V and 6 bases at J, with 7 bases between. Germline V gives CDR1 SGHAT, CDR2 FQNNGV. The CDR3 sequence is 13 residues long. For the CDR3, the DNA is TGTGCCAGCAGCTTAGGGACTCTCAATGAGCAGTTCTTC. This translates into CASSLGTLNEQFF.

The sample holds one count of this clone. This chain uses TRBV5-1 with TRBJ1-2; no reliable D call. CDR1 is SGHRS and CDR2 is YFSETQ in the germline V gene. Trimming removed 4 bases from V and 8 bases from J, with 12 bases in between. This CDR3 contains 12 residues. The CDR3 bases are TGCGCCAGCAGCGAGGGAATGGAGGGCTACACCTTC. Translated, it gives CASSEGMEGYTF.

The chain links TRBV28 to TRBJ1-1; no firm D call. The V gene lost 3 bases and the J gene lost 4 bases, with 12 bases spanning the gap. Per germline, CDR1 MDHEN and CDR2 SYDVKM. The CDR3 extends over 14 amino acids. The CDR3: CASSFLLEATEAFF. CDR3 bases: TGTGCCAGCAGTTTCCTCTTGGAGGCCACTGAAGCTTTCTTT.

The genes are TRBV9 and TRBJ2-1, with 8 bases lining up with TRBD2. Germline V CDR1 and CDR2: SGDLS, YYNGEE. The CDR3 runs to 16 residues. V trimming: 4 bases; J trimming: 0 bases; junction bases outside the gene matches: 6. This chain's CDR3 is CASSPGGGSSYNEQFF. CDR3 DNA sequence: TGTGCCAGCAGCCCGGGCGGGGGGAGCTCCTACAATGAGCAGTTCTTC. The complete variable domain, with remaining parts taken from reference TRBV9 and TRBJ2-1, reads DSGVTQTPKHLITATGQRVTLRCSPRSGDLSVYWYQQSLDQGLQFLIQYYNGEERAKGNILERFSAQQFPDLHSELNLSSLELGDSALYFCASSPGGGSSYNEQFFGPGTRLTVL.

The V and J genes are TRBV9 and TRBJ2-2, with D possibly TRBD2 on 6 matching bases. The germline V and J ends were trimmed by 0 bases and 4 bases, with 10 bases remaining between them. Looked up from germline, CDR1 is SGDLS and CDR2 is YYNGEE. This CDR3 is built from 15 residues. The CDR3 loop is CASSVVPGGTGELFF. CDR3 bases: TGTGCCAGCAGCGTAGTTCCCGGGGGCACCGGGGAGCTGTTTTTT.

In its sample, this clone was seen a few times. The chain joins TRBV2 to TRBJ1-2; tentative D call: TRBD1 (6 bases). Germline V gives CDR1 SNHLY, CDR2 FYNNEI. The CDR3 length is 15 residues. V lost 6 bases and J lost 7, with 21 bases in between. The CDR3: CASRLHGIRGSGYTF. CDR3 bases: TGTGCCAGCAGACTTCACGGAATTAGGGGGAGTGGCTACACCTTC.

Only one count was recorded for this clone. The V gene is TRBV7-2, the J gene TRBJ2-3, with a tentative D call TRBD2 (6 bases). The CDR3 length is 15 residues. In germline, CDR1 is SGHTA, CDR2 FQGNSA. Trimming left V 3 bases short and J 0 bases short, with 10 bases between. The CDR3, as DNA: TGTGCCAGCAGCTTTCTAGCGACCAGCACAGATACGCAGTATTTT. Its protein product is CASSFLATSTDTQYF.

CDR3 nucleotides: TGTGCCACCAGCAGCCTACAGGGCTCTCTTAGCTATGGCTACACCTTC. Encoded protein: CATSSLQGSLSYGYTF. This chain links TRBV15 with TRBJ1-2, with a possible D match to TRBD1 (6 bases). The CDR3 length is 16 residues. Germline V lookup: CDR1 LNHNV, CDR2 YYDKDF (reference sequence). V was clipped by 3 bases and J by 4 bases, with 18 bases between them.